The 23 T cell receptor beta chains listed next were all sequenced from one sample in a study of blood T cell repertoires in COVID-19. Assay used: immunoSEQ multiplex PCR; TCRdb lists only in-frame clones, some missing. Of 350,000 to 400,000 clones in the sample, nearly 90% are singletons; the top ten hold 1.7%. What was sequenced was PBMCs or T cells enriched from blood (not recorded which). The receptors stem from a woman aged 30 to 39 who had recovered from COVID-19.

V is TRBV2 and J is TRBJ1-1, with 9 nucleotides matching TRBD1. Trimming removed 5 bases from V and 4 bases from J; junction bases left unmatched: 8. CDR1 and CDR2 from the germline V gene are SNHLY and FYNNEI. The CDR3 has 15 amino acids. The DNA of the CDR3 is TGTGCCAGCAGTATAAGGACAGGGGAAAGCACTGAAGCTTTCTTT. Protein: CASSIRTGESTEAFF.

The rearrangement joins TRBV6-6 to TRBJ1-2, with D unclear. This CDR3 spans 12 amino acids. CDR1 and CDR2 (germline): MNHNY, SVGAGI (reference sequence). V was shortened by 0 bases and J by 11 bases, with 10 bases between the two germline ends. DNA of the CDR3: TGTGCCAGCAGTTACTCGCGGGCAAGTTACACCTTC. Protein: CASSYSRASYTF.

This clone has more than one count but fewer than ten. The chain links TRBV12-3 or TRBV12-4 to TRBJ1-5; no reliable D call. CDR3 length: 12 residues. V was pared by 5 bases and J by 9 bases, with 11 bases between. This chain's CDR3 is CASSPGSRPQHF. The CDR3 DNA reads TGTGCCAGCAGTCCTGGCTCCCGGCCCCAGCATTTT.

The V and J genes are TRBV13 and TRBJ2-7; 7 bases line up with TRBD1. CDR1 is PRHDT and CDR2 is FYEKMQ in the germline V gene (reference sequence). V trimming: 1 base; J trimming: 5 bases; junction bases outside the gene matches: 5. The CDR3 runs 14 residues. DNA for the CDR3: TGTGCCAGCAGCTTAGACCAGGGGGAAAACGAGCAGTACTTC. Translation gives CASSLDQGENEQYF. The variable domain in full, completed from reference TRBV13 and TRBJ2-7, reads AAGVIQSPRHLIKEKRETATLKCYPIPRHDTVYWYQQGPGQDPQFLISFYEKMQSDKGSIPDRFSAQQFSDYHSELNMSSLELGDSALYFCASSLDQGENEQYFGPGTRLTVT.

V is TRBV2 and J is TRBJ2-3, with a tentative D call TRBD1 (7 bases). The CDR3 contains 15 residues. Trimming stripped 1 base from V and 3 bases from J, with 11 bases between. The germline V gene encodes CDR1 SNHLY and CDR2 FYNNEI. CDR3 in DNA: TGTGCCAGCAGTGAAGGGAGGGGGCCTACAGATACGCAGTATTTT. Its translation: CASSEGRGPTDTQYF.

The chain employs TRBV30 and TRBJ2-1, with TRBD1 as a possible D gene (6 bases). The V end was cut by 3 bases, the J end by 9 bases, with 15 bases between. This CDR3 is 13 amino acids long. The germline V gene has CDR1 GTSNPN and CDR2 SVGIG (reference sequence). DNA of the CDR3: TGTGCCTGGAGGAAGGACAGATACGGTGAGCAGTTCTTC. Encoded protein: CAWRKDRYGEQFF.

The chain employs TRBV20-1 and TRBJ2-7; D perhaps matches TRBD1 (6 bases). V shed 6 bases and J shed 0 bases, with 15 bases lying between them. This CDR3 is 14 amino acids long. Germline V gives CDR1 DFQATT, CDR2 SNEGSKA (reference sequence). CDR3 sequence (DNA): TGCAGTGCAAGTGCTGAGGGGGTCTCCTACGAGCAGTACTTC. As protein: CSASAEGVSYEQYF.

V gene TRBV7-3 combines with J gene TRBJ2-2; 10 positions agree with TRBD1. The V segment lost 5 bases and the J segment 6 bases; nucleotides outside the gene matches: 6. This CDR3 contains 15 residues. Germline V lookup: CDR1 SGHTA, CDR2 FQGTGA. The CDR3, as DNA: TGTGCCAGCAGCCAGGGACAGGGGATTCCCGGGGAGCTGTTTTTT. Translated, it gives CASSQGQGIPGELFF.

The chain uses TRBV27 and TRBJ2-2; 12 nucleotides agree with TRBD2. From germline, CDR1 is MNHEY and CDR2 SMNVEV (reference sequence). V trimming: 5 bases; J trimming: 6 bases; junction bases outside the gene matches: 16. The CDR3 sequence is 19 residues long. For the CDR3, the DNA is TGTGCCAGCAGTCCGAGGAGGGTCCTAGCGGGGGGGCCTGCCGGGGAGCTGTTTTTT. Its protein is CASSPRRVLAGGPAGELFF.

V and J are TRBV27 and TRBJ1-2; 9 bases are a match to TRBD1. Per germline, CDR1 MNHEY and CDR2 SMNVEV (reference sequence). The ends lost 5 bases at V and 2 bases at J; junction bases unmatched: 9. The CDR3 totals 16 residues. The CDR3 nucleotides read TGTGCCAGCAGTGAGGGGACAGGGAGGGGAAACTATGGCTACACCTTC. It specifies CASSEGTGRGNYGYTF.

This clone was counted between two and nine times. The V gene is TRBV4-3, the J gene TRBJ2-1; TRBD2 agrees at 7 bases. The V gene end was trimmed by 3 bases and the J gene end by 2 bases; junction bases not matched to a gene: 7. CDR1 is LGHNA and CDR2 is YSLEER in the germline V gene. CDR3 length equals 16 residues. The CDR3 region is CASSQSRGGTYNEQFF. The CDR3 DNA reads TGCGCCAGCAGCCAGAGCCGCGGGGGTACCTACAATGAGCAGTTCTTC.

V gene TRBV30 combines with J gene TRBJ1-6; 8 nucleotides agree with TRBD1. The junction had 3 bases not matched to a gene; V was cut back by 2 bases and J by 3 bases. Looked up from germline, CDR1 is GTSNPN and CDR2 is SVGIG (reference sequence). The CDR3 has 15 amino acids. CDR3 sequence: CAWSRDRFYNSPLHF. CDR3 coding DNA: TGTGCCTGGAGTCGGGACAGGTTCTATAATTCACCCCTCCACTTT.

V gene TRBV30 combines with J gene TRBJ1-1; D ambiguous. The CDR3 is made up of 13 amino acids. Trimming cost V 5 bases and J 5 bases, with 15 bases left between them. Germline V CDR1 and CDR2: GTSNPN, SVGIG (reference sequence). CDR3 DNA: TGTGCCTGGGTCGGGGATCGGGCGACTGAAGCTTTCTTT. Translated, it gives CAWVGDRATEAFF.

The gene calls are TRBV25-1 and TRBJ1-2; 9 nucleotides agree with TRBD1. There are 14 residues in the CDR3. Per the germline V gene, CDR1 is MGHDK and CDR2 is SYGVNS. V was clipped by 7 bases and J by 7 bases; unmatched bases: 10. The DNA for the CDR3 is TGTGCCAGCACCGCTAGACAGGGGGGTTTTGGCTACACCTTC. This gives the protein CASTARQGGFGYTF.

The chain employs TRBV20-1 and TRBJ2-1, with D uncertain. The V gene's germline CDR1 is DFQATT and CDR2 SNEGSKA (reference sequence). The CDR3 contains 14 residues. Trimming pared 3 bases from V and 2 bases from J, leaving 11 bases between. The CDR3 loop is CSASVGGTYNEQFF. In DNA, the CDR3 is TGCAGTGCTAGTGTTGGCGGTACCTACAATGAGCAGTTCTTC.

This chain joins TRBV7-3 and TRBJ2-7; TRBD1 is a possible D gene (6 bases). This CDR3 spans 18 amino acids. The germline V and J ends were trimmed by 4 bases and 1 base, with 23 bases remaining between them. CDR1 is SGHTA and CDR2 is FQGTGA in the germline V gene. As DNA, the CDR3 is TGTGCCAGCAGCTCGAAACCGGACAGACTAAATCTATCCTACGAGCAGTACTTC. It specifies CASSSKPDRLNLSYEQYF. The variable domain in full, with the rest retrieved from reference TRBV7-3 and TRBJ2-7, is GAGVSQTPSNKVTEKGKYVELRCDPISGHTALYWYRQSLGQGPEFLIYFQGTGAADDSGLPNDRFFAVRPEGSVSTLKIQRTERGDSAVYLCASSSKPDRLNLSYEQYFGPGTRLTVT.

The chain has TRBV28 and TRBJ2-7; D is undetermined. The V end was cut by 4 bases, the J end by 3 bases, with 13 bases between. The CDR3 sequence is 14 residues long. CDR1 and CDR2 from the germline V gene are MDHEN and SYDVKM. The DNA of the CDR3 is TGTGCCAGCAGTTCCCCTGACACCGACTACGAGCAGTACTTC. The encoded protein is CASSSPDTDYEQYF.

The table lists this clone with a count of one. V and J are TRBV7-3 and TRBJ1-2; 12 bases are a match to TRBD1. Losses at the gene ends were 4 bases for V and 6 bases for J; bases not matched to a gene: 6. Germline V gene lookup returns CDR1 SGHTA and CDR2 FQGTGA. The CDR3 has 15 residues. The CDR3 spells CASSSWDRGLNGYTF. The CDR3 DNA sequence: TGTGCCAGCAGCTCATGGGACAGGGGGCTGAATGGCTACACCTTC.

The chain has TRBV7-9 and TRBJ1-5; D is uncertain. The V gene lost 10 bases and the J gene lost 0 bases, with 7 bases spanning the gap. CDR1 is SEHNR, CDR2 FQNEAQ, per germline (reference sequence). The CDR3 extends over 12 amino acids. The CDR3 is CATRGSNQPQHF. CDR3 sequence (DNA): TGTGCCACCCGGGGTAGCAATCAGCCCCAGCATTTT. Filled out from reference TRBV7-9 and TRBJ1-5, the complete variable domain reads DTGVSQNPRHKITKRGQNVTFRCDPISEHNRLYWYRQTLGQGPEFLTYFQNEAQLEKSRLLSDRFSAERPKGSFSTLEIQRTEQGDSAMYLCATRGSNQPQHFGDGTRLSIL.

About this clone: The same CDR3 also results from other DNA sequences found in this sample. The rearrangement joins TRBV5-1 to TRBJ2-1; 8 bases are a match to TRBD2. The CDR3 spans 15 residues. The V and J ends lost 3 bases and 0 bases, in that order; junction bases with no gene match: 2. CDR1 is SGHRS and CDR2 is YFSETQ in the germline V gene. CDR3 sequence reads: CASSSGTSSYNEQFF. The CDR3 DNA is TGCGCCAGCAGCTCAGGGACTAGCTCCTACAATGAGCAGTTCTTC. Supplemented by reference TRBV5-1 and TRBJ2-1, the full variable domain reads KAGVTQTPRYLIKTRGQQVTLSCSPISGHRSVSWYQQTPGQGLQFLFEYFSETQRNKGNFPGRFSGRQFSNSRSEMNVSTLELGDSALYLCASSSGTSSYNEQFFGPGTRLTVL.

Here the CDR3 DNA reads TGTGCCAGCAGCGACGGACAGTACAATGAGCAGTTCTTC. Its protein product is CASSDGQYNEQFF. The rearrangement links TRBV7-2 to TRBJ2-1; tentatively, D is TRBD1 (6 bases). The CDR3 is 13 amino acids. Trimming took off 5 bases at V and 4 bases at J, with 9 bases between the two ends. Germline CDR1 reads SGHTA; CDR2 reads FQGNSA. Using reference TRBV7-2 and TRBJ2-1 for the parts outside the CDR3, the full variable domain is GAGVSQSPSNKVTEKGKDVELRCDPISGHTALYWYRQSLGQGLEFLIYFQGNSAPDKSGLPSDRFSAERTGGSVSTLTIQRTQQEDSAVYLCASSDGQYNEQFFGPGTRLTVL.

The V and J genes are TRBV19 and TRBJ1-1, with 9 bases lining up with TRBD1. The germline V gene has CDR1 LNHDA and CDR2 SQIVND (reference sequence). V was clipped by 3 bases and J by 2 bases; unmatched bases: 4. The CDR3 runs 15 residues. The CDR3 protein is CASSILGQGNTEAFF. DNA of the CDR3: TGTGCCAGTAGTATCTTGGGACAGGGAAACACTGAAGCTTTCTTT.

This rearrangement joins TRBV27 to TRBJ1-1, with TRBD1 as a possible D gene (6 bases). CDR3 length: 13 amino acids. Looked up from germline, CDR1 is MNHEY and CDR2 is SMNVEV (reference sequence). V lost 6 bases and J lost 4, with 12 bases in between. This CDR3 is CASRPPRGTEAFF. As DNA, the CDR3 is TGTGCCAGCAGGCCCCCCAGGGGCACTGAAGCTTTCTTT.